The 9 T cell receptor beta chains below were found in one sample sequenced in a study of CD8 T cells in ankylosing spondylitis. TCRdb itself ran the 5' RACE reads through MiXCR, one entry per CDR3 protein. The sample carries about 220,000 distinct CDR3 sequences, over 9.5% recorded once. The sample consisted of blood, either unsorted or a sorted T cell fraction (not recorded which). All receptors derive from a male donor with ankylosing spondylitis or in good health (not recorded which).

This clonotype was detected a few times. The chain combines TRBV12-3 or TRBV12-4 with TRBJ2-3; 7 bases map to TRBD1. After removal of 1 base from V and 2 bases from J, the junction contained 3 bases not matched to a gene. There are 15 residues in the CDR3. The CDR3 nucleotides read TGTGCCAGCAGTTTAGGGACAGGCTACACAGATACGCAGTATTTT. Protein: CASSLGTGYTDTQYF.

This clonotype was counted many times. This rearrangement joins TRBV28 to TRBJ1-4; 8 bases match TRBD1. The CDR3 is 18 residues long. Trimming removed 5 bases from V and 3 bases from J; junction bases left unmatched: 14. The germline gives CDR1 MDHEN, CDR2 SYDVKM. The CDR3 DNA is TGTGCCAGCAGTATTGCAGGGGGCTGGAATAGAGCTAATGAAAAACTGTTTTTT. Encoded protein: CASSIAGGWNRANEKLFF.

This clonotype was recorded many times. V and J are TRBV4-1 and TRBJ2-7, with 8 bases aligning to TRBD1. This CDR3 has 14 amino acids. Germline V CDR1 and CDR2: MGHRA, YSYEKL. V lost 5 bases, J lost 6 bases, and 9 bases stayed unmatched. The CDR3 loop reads CASSYGQGSVEQYF. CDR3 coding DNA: TGCGCCAGCAGCTATGGACAGGGTAGCGTCGAGCAGTACTTC.

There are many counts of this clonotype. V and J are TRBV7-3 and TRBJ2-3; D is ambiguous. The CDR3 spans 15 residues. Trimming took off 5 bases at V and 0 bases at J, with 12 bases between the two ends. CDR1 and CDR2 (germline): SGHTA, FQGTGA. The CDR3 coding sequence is TGTGCCAGCAGCCCACAAATTCACAGCACAGATACGCAGTATTTT. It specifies CASSPQIHSTDTQYF.

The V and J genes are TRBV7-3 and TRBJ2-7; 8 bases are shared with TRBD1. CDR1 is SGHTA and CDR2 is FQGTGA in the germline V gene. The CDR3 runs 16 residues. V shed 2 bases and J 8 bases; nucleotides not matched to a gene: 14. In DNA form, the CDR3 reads TGTGCCAGCAGCTTAGGGGGCGGGACAGGACCATACAAGCAGTACTTC. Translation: CASSLGGGTGPYKQYF.

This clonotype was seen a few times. The CDR3 is CSATPRTGGFVGELFF. The CDR3 DNA follows: TGCAGTGCTACCCCCCGGACAGGGGGTTTCGTCGGGGAGCTGTTTTTT. The V and J genes are TRBV20-1 and TRBJ2-2, with 10 bases lining up with TRBD1. Losses at the gene ends were 4 bases for V and 7 bases for J; bases not matched to a gene: 12. Germline values: CDR1 DFQATT, CDR2 SNEGSKA (reference sequence). The CDR3 loop spans 16 amino acids.

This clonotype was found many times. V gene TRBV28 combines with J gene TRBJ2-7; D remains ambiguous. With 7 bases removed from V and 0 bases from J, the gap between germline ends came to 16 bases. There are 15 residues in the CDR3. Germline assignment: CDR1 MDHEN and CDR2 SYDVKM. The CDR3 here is CASISPSGSSYEQYF. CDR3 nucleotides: TGTGCCAGCATTTCTCCCTCCGGGTCCTCCTACGAGCAGTACTTC.

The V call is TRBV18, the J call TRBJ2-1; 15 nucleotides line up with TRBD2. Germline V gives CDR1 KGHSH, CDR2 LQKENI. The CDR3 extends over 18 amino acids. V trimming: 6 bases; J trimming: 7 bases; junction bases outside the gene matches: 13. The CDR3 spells CASSRATWTSGGENEQFF. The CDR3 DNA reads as TGTGCCAGCTCCAGAGCGACTTGGACTAGCGGGGGGGAGAATGAGCAGTTCTTC.

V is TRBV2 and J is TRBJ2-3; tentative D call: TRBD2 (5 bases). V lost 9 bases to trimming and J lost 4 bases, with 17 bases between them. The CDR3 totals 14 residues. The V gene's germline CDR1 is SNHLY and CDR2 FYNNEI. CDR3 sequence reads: CARSLREGADTQYF. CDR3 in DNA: TGTGCCAGAAGCCTGAGGGAAGGAGCAGATACGCAGTATTTT.